A single sample gave rise to the 15 T cell receptor beta chains below, sequenced in a study of blood T cell repertoires in COVID-19. Profiling relied on immunoSEQ multiplex PCR, and the TCRdb table lists in-frame clones only, not all of them. The sample holds nearly 110,000 clones, approximately 89% seen once. What was sequenced was peripheral blood. The receptor source for this set is a man over 45 with active or convalescent COVID-19.

J is TRBJ2-7 and V is TRBV18, with D perhaps TRBD1 (6 bases). The V and J ends lost 3 bases and 5 bases respectively, with 11 bases between them. Germline CDR1 is KGHSH and CDR2 is LQKENI. This CDR3 is 13 amino acids long. In nucleotides, the CDR3 is TGTGCCAGCTCACCCAACAGGGAACACGAGCAGTACTTC. Protein product: CASSPNREHEQYF.

This chain connects TRBV2 to TRBJ1-5, with 7 bases that match TRBD1. With 5 bases clipped from V and 4 bases from J, the junction kept 8 bases outside the gene matches. This CDR3 spans 15 amino acids. CDR1 and CDR2 (germline): SNHLY, FYNNEI. CDR3 coding DNA: TGTGCCAGCAGTTGGGACAGCCCAGGGAATCAGCCCCAGCATTTT. Its translation is CASSWDSPGNQPQHF.

This sequence joins TRBV15 and TRBJ2-5, with TRBD2 matching over 7 bases. V shed 0 bases, J shed 2 bases, and the junction held 3 bases outside the gene matches. Germline V gene lookup returns CDR1 LNHNV and CDR2 YYDKDF (reference sequence). The CDR3 spans 15 residues. The CDR3 loop is CATSRDPSGQETQYF. The CDR3, as DNA: TGTGCCACCAGCAGAGATCCTAGCGGACAAGAGACCCAGTACTTC.

J is TRBJ2-5 and V is TRBV18; the D gene is possibly TRBD2 (6 bases). The CDR3 length is 14 residues. Trimming removed 2 bases from V and 5 bases from J, with 12 bases in between. Germline V gene sequence: CDR1 KGHSH, CDR2 LQKENI. This CDR3 reads CASSPSGGIETQYF. The CDR3 bases are TGTGCCAGCTCACCAAGTGGCGGGATCGAGACCCAGTACTTC.

This chain connects TRBV28 to TRBJ1-1; 8 nucleotides match TRBD1. This CDR3 has 15 residues. Trimming took 6 bases from V and 5 from J; bases not matched to a gene: 11. Germline CDR1 reads MDHEN; CDR2 reads SYDVKM. The CDR3 region is CASSSDRTGYTEAFF. The CDR3 DNA sequence: TGTGCCAGCAGCTCAGATCGGACAGGGTATACTGAAGCTTTCTTT. Full variable domain (outside the CDR3, taken from reference TRBV28 and TRBJ1-1): DVKVTQSSRYLVKRTGEKVFLECVQDMDHENMFWYRQDPGLGLRLIYFSYDVKMKEKGDIPEGYSVSREKKERFSLILESASTNQTSMYLCASSSDRTGYTEAFFGQGTRLTVV.

This clone was seen a few times. The chain has TRBV28 and TRBJ2-3; D remains unclear. CDR1 is MDHEN, CDR2 SYDVKM, per germline. The CDR3 extends over 16 amino acids. The V gene lost 2 bases and the J gene lost 0 bases, with 12 bases spanning the gap. The CDR3 sequence is CASSLLERLSTDTQYF. The CDR3 nucleotides read TGTGCCAGCAGTTTACTGGAGCGCCTTAGCACAGATACGCAGTATTTT.

The genes are TRBV7-9 and TRBJ2-7; no clear D gene. CDR1 and CDR2 from the germline V gene are SEHNR and FQNEAQ (reference sequence). The CDR3 covers 13 residues. The V end lost 0 bases, the J end lost 6 bases, and 9 bases lay between the germline ends. The CDR3 nucleotides read TGTGCCAGCAGCTTAGCGGGCTCCCCCGAGCAGTACTTC. It translates to CASSLAGSPEQYF.

This chain uses TRBV6-1 with TRBJ2-7, with TRBD1 matching over 9 bases. V dropped 2 bases and J dropped 1; count of bases not matched to a gene: 3. Per the germline V gene, CDR1 is MNHNS and CDR2 is SASEGT. This CDR3 has 15 residues. The CDR3 spells CASSEPGQGSYEQYF. DNA for the CDR3: TGTGCCAGCAGTGAACCTGGACAGGGGTCCTACGAGCAGTACTTC.

The table lists this clone with a few counts. This chain connects TRBV28 to TRBJ1-1; D gene unclear. This CDR3 spans 15 amino acids. V was trimmed by 2 bases and J by 4 bases, leaving 14 bases between them. The germline CDR1 and CDR2 sequences are MDHEN and SYDVKM. CDR3 in amino acids: CASSLRPARGTEAFF. In DNA form, the CDR3 reads TGTGCCAGCAGTTTAAGACCCGCACGGGGCACTGAAGCTTTCTTT.

The chain couples TRBV4-3 to TRBJ2-7, with D possibly being TRBD2 (5 bases). Germline-derived CDR1 and CDR2 are LGHNA and YSLEER. Trimming cost V 3 bases and J 4 bases, with 19 bases left between them. The CDR3 runs 16 residues. The CDR3 here is CASSHWRRAMTYEQYF. The CDR3 DNA sequence: TGCGCCAGCAGCCATTGGAGGCGGGCAATGACGTACGAGCAGTACTTC.

The gene calls are TRBV14 and TRBJ1-1; unclear D gene. V lost 0 bases to trimming and J lost 0 bases, with 8 bases between them. Germline-derived CDR1 and CDR2 are SGHDN and FVKESK. The CDR3 loop spans 15 amino acids. In DNA form, the CDR3 reads TGTGCCAGCAGCCAAGACGGAGGCCTGAACACTGAAGCTTTCTTT. Its protein is CASSQDGGLNTEAFF.

The chain couples TRBV19 to TRBJ1-2; TRBD1 matches 8 bases. The junction had 30 bases not matched to a gene; V was cut back by 6 bases and J by 6 bases. The germline V gene encodes CDR1 LNHDA and CDR2 SQIVND (reference sequence). CDR3 size: 21 residues. CDR3 protein: CASRKGEVGLGGSGGDHGYTF. CDR3 DNA sequence: TGTGCCAGTAGGAAGGGCGAGGTAGGCCTCGGGGGGTCAGGGGGCGACCATGGCTACACCTTC.

This clone was seen only a few times. The chain uses TRBV13 and TRBJ1-1; possibly TRBD1 for D (5 bases). Germline V CDR1 and CDR2: PRHDT, FYEKMQ (reference sequence). This CDR3 is built from 14 residues. Deletions cut 2 bases from V and 3 bases from J, with 10 bases between. CDR3 amino acids: CASSLNQGYTEAFF. In DNA, the CDR3 is TGTGCCAGCAGCTTAAATCAGGGTTACACTGAAGCTTTCTTT.

CDR3 in DNA: TGCGCCAGCAGTGGAGACAGGAGGAGCTCCTACGAGCAGTACTTC. This codes for CASSGDRRSSYEQYF. The genes are TRBV10-1 and TRBJ2-7; TRBD1 is a possible D gene (6 bases). The V end was cut by 4 bases, the J end by 0 bases, with 13 bases between. This CDR3 region has 15 residues. Germline lookup yields CDR1 WNHNN and CDR2 SYGVQD (reference sequence).

The CDR3 DNA reads as TGTGCCAGCAGGCCGACTAGCGGGAGGGACAGGTACAATGAGCAGTTCTTC. Translated, it gives CASRPTSGRDRYNEQFF. The chain is built from TRBV5-4 and TRBJ2-1; 14 bases are a match to TRBD2. The V segment lost 5 bases and the J segment 4 bases; nucleotides outside the gene matches: 8. The CDR3 contains 17 residues. From germline, CDR1 is SGHNT and CDR2 YYREEE (reference sequence).